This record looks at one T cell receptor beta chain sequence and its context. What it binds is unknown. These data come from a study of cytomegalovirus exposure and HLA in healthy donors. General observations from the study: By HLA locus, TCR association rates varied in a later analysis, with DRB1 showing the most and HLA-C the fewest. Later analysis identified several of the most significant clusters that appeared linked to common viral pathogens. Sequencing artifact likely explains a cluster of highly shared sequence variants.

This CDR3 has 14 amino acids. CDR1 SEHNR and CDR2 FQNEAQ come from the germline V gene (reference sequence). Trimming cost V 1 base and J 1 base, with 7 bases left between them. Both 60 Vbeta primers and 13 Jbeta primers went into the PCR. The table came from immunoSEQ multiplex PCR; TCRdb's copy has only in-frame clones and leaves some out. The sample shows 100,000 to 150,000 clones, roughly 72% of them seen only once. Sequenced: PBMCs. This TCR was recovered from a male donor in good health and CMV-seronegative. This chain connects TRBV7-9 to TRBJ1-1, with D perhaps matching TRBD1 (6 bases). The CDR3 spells CASSLGRGNTEAFF. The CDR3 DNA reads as TGTGCCAGCAGCTTAGGCAGGGGGAACACTGAAGCTTTCTTT.